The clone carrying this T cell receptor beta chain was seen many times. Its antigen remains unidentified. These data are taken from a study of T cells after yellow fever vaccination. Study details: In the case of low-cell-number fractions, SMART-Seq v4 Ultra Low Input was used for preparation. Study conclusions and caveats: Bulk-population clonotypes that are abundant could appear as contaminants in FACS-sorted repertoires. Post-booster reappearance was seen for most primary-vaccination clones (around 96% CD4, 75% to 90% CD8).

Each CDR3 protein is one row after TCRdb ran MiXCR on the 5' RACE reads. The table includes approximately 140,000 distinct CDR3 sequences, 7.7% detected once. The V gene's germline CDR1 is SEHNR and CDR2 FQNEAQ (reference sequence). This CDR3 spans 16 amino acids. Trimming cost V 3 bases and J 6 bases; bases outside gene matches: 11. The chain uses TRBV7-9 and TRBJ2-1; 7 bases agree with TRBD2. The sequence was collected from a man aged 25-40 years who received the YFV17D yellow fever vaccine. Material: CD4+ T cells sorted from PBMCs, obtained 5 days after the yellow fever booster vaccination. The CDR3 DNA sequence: TGTGCCAGCAGCTTGGGCGGGTTCGGGAGGATCAATGAGCAGTTCTTC. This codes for CASSLGGFGRINEQFF. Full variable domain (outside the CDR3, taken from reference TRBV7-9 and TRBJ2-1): DTGVSQNPRHKITKRGQNVTFRCDPISEHNRLYWYRQTLGQGPEFLTYFQNEAQLEKSRLLSDRFSAERPKGSFSTLEIQRTEQGDSAMYLCASSLGGFGRINEQFFGPGTRLTVL.